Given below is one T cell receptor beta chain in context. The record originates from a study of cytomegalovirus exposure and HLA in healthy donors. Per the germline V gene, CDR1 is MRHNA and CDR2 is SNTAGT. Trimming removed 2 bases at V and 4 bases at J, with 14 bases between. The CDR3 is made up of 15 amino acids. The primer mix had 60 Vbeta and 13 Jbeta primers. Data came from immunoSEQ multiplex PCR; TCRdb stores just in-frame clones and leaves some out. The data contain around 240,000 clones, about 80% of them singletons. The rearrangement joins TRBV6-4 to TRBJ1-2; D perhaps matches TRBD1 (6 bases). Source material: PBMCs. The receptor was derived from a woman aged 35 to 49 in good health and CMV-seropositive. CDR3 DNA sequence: TGTGCCAGCAGTGACAACGGGGGGCCGGGCTATGGCTACACCTTC. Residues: CASSDNGGPGYGYTF.